A single T cell receptor (beta chain) is shown here with its context. TCRdb's table, derived via immunoSEQ multiplex PCR, lists solely in-frame clones and lacks some. The data contain about 60,000 clones, approximately 89% of them singletons. CDR1 and CDR2 (germline): KGHSH, LQKENI. This CDR3 is 13 amino acids long. Trimming stripped 10 bases from V and 1 base from J, with 13 bases between. This sample was included in a study of technical replicates of blood from a handful of donors. Sequencing was performed on PBMCs. V and J are TRBV18 and TRBJ2-5; TRBD1 is a possible D gene (5 bases). The sequence was collected from a human donor in good health. Some clones in this sample may be carry-over from other donors' samples. As DNA, the CDR3 is TGTGCCACCCAAGACAGATTCCAAGAGACCCAGTACTTC. This codes for CATQDRFQETQYF.